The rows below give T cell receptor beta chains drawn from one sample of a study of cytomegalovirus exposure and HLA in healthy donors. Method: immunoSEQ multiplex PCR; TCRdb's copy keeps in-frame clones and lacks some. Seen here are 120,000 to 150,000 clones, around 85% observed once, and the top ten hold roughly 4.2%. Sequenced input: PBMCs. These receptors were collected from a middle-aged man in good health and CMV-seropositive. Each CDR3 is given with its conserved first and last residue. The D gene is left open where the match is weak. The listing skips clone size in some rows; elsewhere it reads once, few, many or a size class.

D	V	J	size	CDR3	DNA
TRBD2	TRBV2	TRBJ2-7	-	CASRTSGGSSYEQYF	TGTGCCAGCAGAACTAGCGGGGGGAGCTCCTACGAGCAGTACTTC
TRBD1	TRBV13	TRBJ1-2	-	CASSPGTERNYGYTF	TGTGCCAGCAGCCCAGGGACAGAGAGAAACTATGGCTACACCTTC
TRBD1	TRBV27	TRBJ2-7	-	CASSRKTGPYEQYF	TGTGCCAGCAGTAGGAAGACAGGGCCATACGAGCAGTACTTC
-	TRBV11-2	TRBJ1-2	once	CASSLVPRAGYTF	TGTGCCAGCAGCTTAGTTCCGAGGGCTGGCTACACCTTC
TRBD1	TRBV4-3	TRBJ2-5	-	CASSQDYRTGFQETQYF	TGCGCCAGCAGCCAAGATTATAGGACAGGGTTTCAAGAGACCCAGTACTTC
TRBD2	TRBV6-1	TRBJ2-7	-	CASTRLTGGDEQYF	TGTGCCAGCACTCGTCTCACCGGGGGGGACGAGCAGTACTTC
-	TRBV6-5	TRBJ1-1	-	CASSRTVNTEAFF	TGTGCCAGCAGTCGGACAGTTAACACTGAAGCTTTCTTT
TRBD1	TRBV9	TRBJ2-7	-	CASSSQGAGTYEQYF	TGTGCCAGCAGCTCACAGGGGGCAGGCACCTACGAGCAGTACTTC
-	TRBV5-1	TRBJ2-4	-	CASSPQGGIAKNIQYF	TGCGCCAGCAGCCCCCAGGGAGGTATAGCCAAAAACATTCAGTACTTC
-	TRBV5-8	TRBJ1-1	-	CASSLRGLGTEAFF	TGTGCCAGCAGCTTGCGGGGTCTGGGTACTGAAGCTTTCTTT
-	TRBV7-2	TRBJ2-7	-	CASSLVGGPSYEQYF	TGTGCCAGCAGCTTAGTAGGAGGCCCTTCCTACGAGCAGTACTTC
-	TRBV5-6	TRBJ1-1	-	CASSLGGHTEAFF	TGTGCCAGCAGCTTGGGGGGCCACACTGAAGCTTTCTTT
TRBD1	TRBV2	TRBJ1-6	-	CASRRDRGGDSPLHF	TGTGCCAGCAGGAGGGACAGGGGCGGAGATTCACCCCTCCACTTT
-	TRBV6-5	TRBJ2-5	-	CATPTQGTQYF	TGTGCCACCCCGACCCAGGGGACCCAGTACTTC
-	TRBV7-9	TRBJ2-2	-	CASSLARNTGELFF	TGTGCCAGCAGCTTAGCGAGAAACACCGGGGAGCTGTTTTTT
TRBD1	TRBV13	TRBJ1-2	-	CASSQGQGYYGYTF	TGTGCCAGCAGCCAGGGACAGGGGTACTATGGCTACACCTTC
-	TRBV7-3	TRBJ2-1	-	CASSLHGEAYNEQFF	TGTGCCAGCAGCTTACACGGGGAGGCCTACAATGAGCAGTTCTTC
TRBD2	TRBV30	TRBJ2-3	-	CAWSYSLAGGDTQYF	TGTGCCTGGTCTTACTCACTAGCGGGAGGAGATACGCAGTATTTT
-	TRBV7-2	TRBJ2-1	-	CASSLEYSVYNEQFF	TGTGCCAGCAGCTTAGAGTATTCGGTGTACAATGAGCAGTTCTTC
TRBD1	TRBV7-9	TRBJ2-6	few	CASSTHRGPGANVLTF	TGTGCCAGCAGCACGCACAGGGGACCTGGGGCCAACGTCCTGACTTTC
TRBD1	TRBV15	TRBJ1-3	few	CATGPDRGSRGSIYF	TGTGCCACCGGACCTGACAGGGGGTCCAGAGGGTCCATATATTTT
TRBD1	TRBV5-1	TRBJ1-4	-	CASSPQGGVNEKLFF	TGCGCCAGCAGCCCCCAGGGGGGCGTTAATGAAAAACTGTTTTTT
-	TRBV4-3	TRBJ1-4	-	CASSQDGRGGNEKLFF	TGCGCCAGCAGCCAAGATGGCCGGGGAGGGAATGAAAAACTGTTTTTT
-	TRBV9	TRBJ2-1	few	CASSPRGRSSYNEQFF	TGTGCCAGCAGCCCCCGTGGAAGGAGCTCCTACAATGAGCAGTTCTTC
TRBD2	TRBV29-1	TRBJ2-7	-	CSVAAAGRDYSPYEQYF	TGCAGCGTAGCCGCCGCAGGCCGGGACTACTCTCCCTACGAGCAGTACTTC
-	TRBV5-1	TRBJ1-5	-	CASSLGEAGRNQPQHF	TGCGCCAGCAGCTTGGGGGAGGCAGGCCGCAATCAGCCCCAGCATTTT
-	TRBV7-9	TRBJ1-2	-	CASSFGGGSVGYTF	TGTGCCAGCAGCTTCGGGGGAGGGTCCGTCGGCTACACCTTC
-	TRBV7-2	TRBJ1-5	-	CASSVTGLGQPQHF	TGTGCCAGCAGCGTTACAGGGCTAGGACAGCCCCAGCATTTT
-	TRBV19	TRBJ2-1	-	CASSTPASWSSYNEQFF	TGTGCCAGTAGTACCCCGGCCAGCTGGAGCTCCTACAATGAGCAGTTCTTC
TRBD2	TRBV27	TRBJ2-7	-	CASSLRLAGGGEQYF	TGTGCCAGCAGTTTAAGGCTAGCGGGGGGGGGCGAGCAGTACTTC
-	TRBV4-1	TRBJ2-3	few	CASSPGHWDTDTQYF	TGCGCCAGCAGCCCGGGACATTGGGACACAGATACGCAGTATTTT
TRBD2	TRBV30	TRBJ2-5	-	CAWRRKGLAGGPLRETQYF	TGTGCCTGGAGAAGAAAGGGACTAGCGGGAGGGCCGCTGAGGGAGACCCAGTACTTC
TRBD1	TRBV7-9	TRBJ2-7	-	CASSLPGQGNSYEQYF	TGTGCCAGCAGCTTGCCGGGACAGGGAAACTCCTACGAGCAGTACTTC
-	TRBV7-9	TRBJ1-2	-	CASSQRQAPGTYTF	TGTGCCAGCAGCCAGAGACAGGCCCCGGGGACCTACACCTTC
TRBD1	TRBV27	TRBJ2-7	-	CASTNLGQGDGEQYF	TGTGCCAGCACCAATCTTGGACAGGGGGATGGCGAGCAGTACTTC
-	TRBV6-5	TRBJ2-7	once	CASSYSLPSSYEQYF	TGTGCCAGCAGTTACAGTTTACCCAGCTCCTACGAGCAGTACTTC
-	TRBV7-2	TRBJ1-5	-	CASSLQNNQPQHF	TGTGCCAGCAGCTTACAAAATAATCAGCCCCAGCATTTT
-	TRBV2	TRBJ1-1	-	CASIRGVDTEAFF	TGTGCCAGCATAAGGGGTGTCGACACTGAAGCTTTCTTT
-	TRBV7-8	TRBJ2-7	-	CASSPQADSYEQYF	TGTGCCAGCAGCCCCCAAGCGGACTCCTACGAGCAGTACTTC
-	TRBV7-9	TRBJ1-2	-	CASSVGVVGYGYTF	TGTGCCAGCAGCGTCGGGGTGGTGGGGTATGGCTACACCTTC
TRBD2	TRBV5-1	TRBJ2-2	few	CASGLAGVTGELFF	TGCGCCAGTGGACTAGCGGGAGTTACCGGGGAGCTGTTTTTT
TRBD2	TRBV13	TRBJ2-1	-	CASSPRLRTSGVNEQFF	TGTGCCAGCAGCCCCCGCCTCCGGACTAGCGGGGTGAATGAGCAGTTCTTC
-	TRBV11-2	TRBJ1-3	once	CASSSTSGHLRSGNTIYF	TGTGCCAGCAGCTCGACTTCGGGACATCTACGCTCTGGAAACACCATATATTTT
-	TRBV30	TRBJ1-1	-	CAWDSDYTEAFF	TGTGCCTGGGACTCTGACTACACTGAAGCTTTCTTT
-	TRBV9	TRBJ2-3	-	CASSVATTGRADTQYF	TGTGCCAGCAGCGTAGCTACTACAGGGAGGGCAGATACGCAGTATTTT
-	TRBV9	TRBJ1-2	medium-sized	CASSVDENYGYTF	TGTGCCAGCAGCGTAGACGAGAACTATGGCTACACCTTC
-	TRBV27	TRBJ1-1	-	CASRGGVTEAFF	TGTGCCAGTAGGGGGGGCGTCACTGAAGCTTTCTTT
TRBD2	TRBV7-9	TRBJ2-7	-	CASSPGGSYEQYF	TGTGCCAGCAGCCCCGGGGGGAGCTACGAGCAGTACTTC
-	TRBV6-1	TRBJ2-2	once	CASSEGYRSPGELFF	TGTGCCAGCAGTGAAGGTTACAGGTCGCCCGGGGAGCTGTTTTTT
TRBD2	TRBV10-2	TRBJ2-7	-	CASRLAGAYEQYF	TGCGCCAGTCGACTAGCGGGTGCCTACGAGCAGTACTTC
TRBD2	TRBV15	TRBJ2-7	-	CATSQTSGGFYEQYF	TGTGCCACCAGCCAGACTAGCGGGGGCTTCTACGAGCAGTACTTC
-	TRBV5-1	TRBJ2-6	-	CASSLMGQGTSSGANVLTF	TGCGCCAGCAGCTTGATGGGACAAGGGACCTCCTCTGGGGCCAACGTCCTGACTTTC
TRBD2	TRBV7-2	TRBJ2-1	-	CASSLRTSVNEQFF	TGTGCCAGCAGCTTACGGACTAGCGTCAATGAGCAGTTCTTC
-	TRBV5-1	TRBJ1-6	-	CASSLARLNNSPLHF	TGCGCCAGCAGCTTGGCGAGATTGAATAATTCACCCCTCCACTTT
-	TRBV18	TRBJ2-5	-	CASSPGLLQEAQYF	TGTGCCAGCTCACCGGGACTGCTACAAGAGGCCCAGTACTTC
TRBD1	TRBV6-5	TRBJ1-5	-	CASRTGLYQPQHF	TGTGCCAGTAGGACAGGGCTTTATCAGCCCCAGCATTTT
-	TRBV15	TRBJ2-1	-	CATSFWSSYNEQFF	TGTGCCACTTCCTTTTGGAGCTCCTACAATGAGCAGTTCTTC
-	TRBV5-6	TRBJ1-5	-	CASSLGPGGNQPQHF	TGTGCCAGCAGCTTGGGACCGGGAGGCAATCAGCCCCAGCATTTT
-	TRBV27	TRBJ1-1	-	CASSWTENTEAFF	TGTGCCAGCAGCTGGACAGAGAACACTGAAGCTTTCTTT
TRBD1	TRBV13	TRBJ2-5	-	CASSLNRGLETQYF	TGTGCCAGCAGCTTAAACAGGGGGCTGGAGACCCAGTACTTC